This TCR beta chain was sequenced for a study of metastatic and nonmetastatic thyroid tumors. Turning to the study itself: Blood and tumor or nodule tissue repertoires from malignant and benign thyroid patients were compared.

Study-wide results and limits: Benign nodules were reported to have significantly lower TCR beta diversity than malignant thyroid tumors, in blood and tumor.

There are many counts of this clone. Its specificity is not known. Within the sample, other DNA sequences also encode this same CDR3. All patients reached thyroid surgery having received no treatment beforehand. V trimming: 7 bases; J trimming: 1 base; junction bases outside the gene matches: 5. This CDR3 has 15 amino acids. Germline CDR1 reads MNHNS; CDR2 reads SASEGT. Original data processing: A distant-metastasis classifier for papillary thyroid cancer was built using CDR3 differences across clinicopathological groups. TCRdb re-called clones from the PCR reads using MiXCR. For this entry, the V and J calls and clone size follow TCRdb and not the study's own pipeline. The sample yields more than 70,000 clones, around 7.8% seen once.

The chain joins TRBV6-1 to TRBJ2-3, with 10 nucleotides matching TRBD1. The source material was blood. This clonotype originated in a female donor with papillary thyroid cancer or a benign thyroid nodule (not recorded which). Some clones in this sample may be carry-over from other donors' samples. CDR3 amino acids: CASTIGTGGTDTQYF. CDR3 bases: TGTGCCAGCACGATAGGGACAGGGGGCACAGATACGCAGTATTTT.